This entry is about one T cell receptor (beta chain). Its specificity is unknown. This entry comes from a study of Tregs in tolerant kidney transplant recipients. Study-level findings and limits: Tregs expanded with activated donor B cells seemed most donor-specific.

V lost 3 bases to trimming and J lost 3 bases, with 18 bases between them. CDR3 length: 15 residues. Germline lookup yields CDR1 GTSNPN and CDR2 SVGIG (reference sequence). CD4+CD25+CD127- Tregs, CD4+CD25- non-Tregs, CD4 and CD8 cells were sorted. The protocol was immunoSEQ multiplex PCR, while the TCRdb copy is restricted to in-frame clones and leaves out a portion. The top ten hold roughly 0.67% of the sample, which has some 240,000 clones, approximately 83% seen once. The chain is built from TRBV30 and TRBJ2-7; D is possibly TRBD1 or TRBD2 (5 bases each). This receptor was obtained from a human donor in good health. Sequencing was carried out using CD4+ T cells from blood. CDR3 sequence (DNA): TGTGCCTGGAGCCCTCCCCGGGACGTTCTCTACGAGCAGTACTTC. Residues: CAWSPPRDVLYEQYF.